What follows are 10 T cell receptor beta chains derived from one specimen sequenced in a study of CD8+ T cells in alopecia areata. Extraction of RNA preceded its reverse transcription into cDNA, which served as the sequencing template. Sequencing was performed with immunoSEQ multiplex PCR; in TCRdb, only in-frame clones are kept and a portion is missing. The data show approximately 30,000 clones, with approximately 56% seen just once and 18% held by the top ten. Sequencing used NKG2D-high CD8+ T cells sorted from blood. These receptors were collected from a human donor with alopecia areata.

The genes are TRBV4-3 and TRBJ2-7; possible D gene TRBD2, 7 bases. The CDR3 loop spans 15 amino acids. Trimming removed 5 bases from V and 6 bases from J, with 20 bases in between. The germline V gene has CDR1 LGHNA and CDR2 YSLEER. The CDR3 protein is CASSKGGVSLSEQYF. CDR3 DNA sequence: TGCGCCAGCAGCAAAGGGGGGGTCTCTCTCTCCGAGCAGTACTTC.

The chain joins TRBV7-9 to TRBJ2-1; 7 bases map to TRBD2. CDR3 length equals 15 residues. The J segment lost 0 bases and the V segment lost 4 bases, leaving 3 bases of the junction unmatched. CDR1 SEHNR and CDR2 FQNEAQ come from the germline V gene (reference sequence). CDR3 region: CASSSGGSSYNEQFF. As DNA, the CDR3 is TGTGCCAGCAGCTCAGGCGGGAGCTCCTACAATGAGCAGTTCTTC.

This clone was recorded a few times. This sequence joins TRBV5-1 and TRBJ2-1; TRBD2 agrees at 9 bases. The CDR3 is made up of 15 amino acids. V dropped 0 bases and J dropped 9; count of bases not matched to a gene: 7. CDR1 is SGHRS and CDR2 is YFSETQ in the germline V gene. The CDR3 loop reads CASSLVAGGKGEQFF. For the CDR3, the DNA is TGCGCCAGCAGCTTGGTCGCGGGAGGGAAGGGTGAGCAGTTCTTC. Full variable domain (remainder filled in from reference TRBV5-1 and TRBJ2-1): KAGVTQTPRYLIKTRGQQVTLSCSPISGHRSVSWYQQTPGQGLQFLFEYFSETQRNKGNFPGRFSGRQFSNSRSEMNVSTLELGDSALYLCASSLVAGGKGEQFFGPGTRLTVL.

This chain connects TRBV23-1 to TRBJ1-4; 11 bases align to TRBD1. TRBV23-1 is labeled an ORF, and its function is uncertain. The CDR3 spans 15 residues. The V gene end was trimmed by 0 bases and the J gene end by 6 bases; junction bases not matched to a gene: 0. The CDR3 loop reads CASSQSDRGHEKLFF. DNA of the CDR3: TGCGCCAGCAGTCAATCGGACAGGGGGCATGAAAAACTGTTTTTT.

This clone has just a few counts. The chain joins TRBV30 to TRBJ2-4, with a possible D match to TRBD2 (5 bases). The CDR3 contains 17 residues. The germline V gene encodes CDR1 GTSNPN and CDR2 SVGIG (reference sequence). V lost 0 bases, J lost 5 bases, and 20 bases lay in between. The CDR3 DNA sequence: TGTGCCTGGAGTGTAGAACAGAGGGTCCTTCGGGAAAACATTCAGTACTTC. This encodes CAWSVEQRVLRENIQYF.

This clone was detected a few times. CDR3 loop: CASSLEGQINTGELFF. The CDR3, as DNA: TGTGCCAGCAGCTTAGAGGGACAGATAAACACCGGGGAGCTGTTTTTT. The chain combines TRBV7-8 with TRBJ2-2, with 7 nucleotides matching TRBD1. The germline CDR1 and CDR2 sequences are SGHVS and FQNEAQ. V trimming: 1 base; J trimming: 2 bases; junction bases outside the gene matches: 4. This CDR3 has 16 residues.

The chain's CDR3 is CASSAHNEQFF. The CDR3 coding sequence is TGTGCCAGCAGTGCCCACAATGAGCAGTTCTTC. This chain links TRBV27 with TRBJ2-1; D unresolved. Germline CDR1 reads MNHEY; CDR2 reads SMNVEV (reference sequence). V lost 5 bases and J 5 bases, leaving 4 bases between the germline ends. The CDR3 has 11 residues.

The chain employs TRBV29-1 and TRBJ2-1, with D hard to call. This CDR3 is built from 11 residues. V lost 6 bases, J lost 10 bases, and 13 bases lay in between. Germline lookup yields CDR1 SQVTM and CDR2 ANQGSEA. CDR3: CSVLIGREQFF. CDR3 nucleotide sequence: TGCAGCGTCCTAATAGGACGGGAGCAGTTCTTC.

As DNA, the CDR3 is TGTGCCAGCAGCCCCCCCGAGGGTGAAGAGACCCAGTACTTC. Amino acids: CASSPPEGEETQYF. J is TRBJ2-5 and V is TRBV13; TRBD2 is a possible D gene (5 bases). CDR3 length: 14 amino acids. The germline V and J ends were trimmed by 5 bases and 3 bases, with 13 bases remaining between them. Germline CDR1 and CDR2: PRHDT and FYEKMQ (reference sequence).

The chain's CDR3 is CASSSDHYYEQYF. CDR3 DNA sequence: TGTGCCAGCAGCTCCGACCATTACTACGAGCAGTACTTC. This chain joins TRBV7-9 and TRBJ2-7; D unresolved. Trimming shortened V by 4 bases and J by 3 bases, and 10 bases separated the two germline ends. The germline gives CDR1 SEHNR, CDR2 FQNEAQ (reference sequence). The CDR3 runs to 13 residues.